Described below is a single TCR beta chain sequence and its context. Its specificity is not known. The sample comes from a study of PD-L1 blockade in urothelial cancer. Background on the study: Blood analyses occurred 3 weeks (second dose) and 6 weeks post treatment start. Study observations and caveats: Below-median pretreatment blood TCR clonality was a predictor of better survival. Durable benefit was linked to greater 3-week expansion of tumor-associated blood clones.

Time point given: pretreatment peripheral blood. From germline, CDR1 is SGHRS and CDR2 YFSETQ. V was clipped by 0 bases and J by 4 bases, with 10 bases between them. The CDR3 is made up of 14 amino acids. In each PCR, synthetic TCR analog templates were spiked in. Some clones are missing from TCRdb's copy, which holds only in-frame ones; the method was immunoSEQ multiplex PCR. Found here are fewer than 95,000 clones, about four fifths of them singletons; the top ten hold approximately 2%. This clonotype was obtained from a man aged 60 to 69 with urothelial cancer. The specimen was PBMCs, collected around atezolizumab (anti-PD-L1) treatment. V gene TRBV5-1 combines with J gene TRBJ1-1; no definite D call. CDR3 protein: CASSLAPGSTEAFF. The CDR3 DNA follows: TGCGCCAGCAGCTTGGCCCCGGGGAGCACTGAAGCTTTCTTT.